The entry below gives a single T cell receptor (beta chain) sequence along with its context. This specimen comes from a study of blood T cell repertoires in COVID-19. Study details: Samples representing acute and convalescent COVID-19 were sourced from the United States, Italy and Spain. In each case, the material was cDNA or gDNA derived from T cells, B-cell-depleted T cells, or PBMCs.

As handled by the study authors: From reference gene primer amplification, estimates of nucleated cell counts were derived. The data were produced by immunoSEQ multiplex PCR, yet TCRdb's version contains in-frame clones alone and is incomplete. That table furnishes V, J and clone size, whereas the DNA furnished D and trimming. There are around 280,000 clones in the sample; 85% to 90% occur only once, and less than 2% lies in the top ten. Germline-derived CDR1 and CDR2 are SGHVS and FNYEAQ. There are 16 residues in the CDR3. V shed 5 bases and J shed 2 bases, with 16 bases lying between them. The chain links TRBV7-6 to TRBJ2-1; TRBD1 is a possible D gene (6 bases). Input material: PBMCs or T cells enriched from blood (not recorded which). The clonotype originates from a young woman with acute COVID-19. The CDR3 DNA reads as TGTGCCAGCAGCCAACCGTACAGGGCCGCCTACAATGAGCAGTTCTTC. Protein sequence: CASSQPYRAAYNEQFF.